This passage covers 2 T cell receptor beta chains from one sample sequenced in a study of blood T cell repertoires in COVID-19. Assay used: immunoSEQ multiplex PCR; TCRdb lists only in-frame clones, some missing. The table lists 400,000 to 550,000 clones, around 88% of them singletons. Material for sequencing was peripheral blood. The receptors stem from a woman in her thirties with acute or convalescent COVID-19.

Remarks on this clone: A junction end diverges from the germline sequence, so it may reflect a read error. This CDR3 is CASSEGGTDIHF. The CDR3 nucleotides read TGTGCCAGCAGTGAAGGCGGGACAGATATCCATTTT. V usage is TRBV2 and J usage is TRBJ1-4; 7 bases match TRBD1. The CDR3 runs to 12 residues. Germline V CDR1 and CDR2: SNHLY, FYNNEI.

This chain joins TRBV5-6 and TRBJ2-1, with D possibly being TRBD2 (5 bases). Trimming removed 1 base at V and 4 bases at J, with 12 bases between. The CDR3 contains 15 residues. CDR1 and CDR2 from the germline V gene are SGHDT and YYEEEE. The CDR3 DNA is TGTGCCAGCAGCTTGTTCGCAGGAGGTTACAATGAGCAGTTCTTC. Protein sequence: CASSLFAGGYNEQFF.